The entry that follows covers one TCR beta chain sequence. The target antigen is unknown. This record belongs to a study of cytomegalovirus exposure and HLA in healthy donors. Study overall: A prior analysis found roughly 110 million unique TCR beta sequences from approximately 200 million T cells. Study results and limitations: Immune exposure information comprised only CMV serostatus.

CDR1 and CDR2 (germline): SGHTA, FQGNSA. The CDR3 sequence is 18 residues long. Trimming removed 5 bases at V and 2 bases at J, with 21 bases between. Nominal health characterized the donors when sampled, though unrecorded immune exposures were likely. The study ran its PCR with 60 Vbeta and 13 Jbeta primers. Per the authors' pipeline: Roughly 11 million shared chains were among the approximately 76 million unique TCR beta chains that a later analysis counted. Using immunoSEQ multiplex PCR, the repertoire was profiled, and TCRdb retains in-frame clones only, with some absent. V and J calls and clone size are copied from that table; D and trimming were computed from the DNA. The sample lists fewer than 150,000 clones, around four fifths occurring once.

The origin of this receptor is a man between 25 and 39 years old in good health and CMV-seronegative. Source material: PBMCs. The V and J genes are TRBV7-2 and TRBJ2-2, with D maybe TRBD2 (5 bases). The CDR3: CASSHGLKTRTNTGELFF. CDR3 in DNA: TGTGCCAGCAGCCACGGCTTAAAAACAAGGACTAACACCGGGGAGCTGTTTTTT.